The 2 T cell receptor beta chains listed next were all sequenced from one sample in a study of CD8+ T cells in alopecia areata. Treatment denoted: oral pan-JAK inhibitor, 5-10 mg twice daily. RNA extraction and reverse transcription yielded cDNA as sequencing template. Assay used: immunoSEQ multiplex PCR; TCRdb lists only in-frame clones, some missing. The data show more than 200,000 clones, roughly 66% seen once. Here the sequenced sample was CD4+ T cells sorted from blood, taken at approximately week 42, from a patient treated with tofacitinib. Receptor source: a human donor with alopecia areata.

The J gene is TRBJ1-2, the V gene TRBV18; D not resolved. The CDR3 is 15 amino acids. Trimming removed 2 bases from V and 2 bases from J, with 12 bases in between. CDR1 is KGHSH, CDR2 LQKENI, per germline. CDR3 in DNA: TGTGCCAGCTCACCATTAATGGCTGGGAACTATGGCTACACCTTC. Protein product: CASSPLMAGNYGYTF.

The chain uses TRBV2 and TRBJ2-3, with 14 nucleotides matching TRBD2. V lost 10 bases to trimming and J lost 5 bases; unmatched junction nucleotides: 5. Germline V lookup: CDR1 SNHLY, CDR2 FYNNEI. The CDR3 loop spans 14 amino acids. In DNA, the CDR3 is TGTGCCACCACGGGACTAGCGGGGGTAGATACGCAGTATTTT. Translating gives CATTGLAGVDTQYF.